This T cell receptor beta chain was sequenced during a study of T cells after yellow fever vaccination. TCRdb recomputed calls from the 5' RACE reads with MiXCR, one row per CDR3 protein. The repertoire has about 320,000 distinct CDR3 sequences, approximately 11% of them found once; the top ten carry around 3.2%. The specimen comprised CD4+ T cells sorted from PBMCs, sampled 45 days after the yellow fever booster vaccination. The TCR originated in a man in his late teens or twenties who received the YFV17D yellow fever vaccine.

The CDR3 reads CASSPHGQGADEAFF. CDR3 DNA: TGCGCCAGCAGCCCCCACGGACAGGGGGCCGATGAAGCTTTCTTT. The chain carries TRBV4-1 and TRBJ1-1; 11 positions agree with TRBD1. V dropped 4 bases and J dropped 7; count of bases not matched to a gene: 8. This CDR3 is built from 15 residues. CDR1 is MGHRA, CDR2 YSYEKL, per germline.